This T cell receptor (beta chain) is drawn from a study of T cell responses to AZD1222 COVID-19 vaccine. The overall study: Second-dose intervals of approximately 4 or approximately 12 weeks were pooled. General study results and limits: Donor demographics were predominantly white British with a female majority; clonal diversity may be underestimated. Only five or six individuals given AZD1222 were seropositive at baseline.

V was trimmed by 4 bases and J by 2 bases, leaving 4 bases between them. CDR3 length equals 12 residues. Notes on this clone: Its antigen is not identified.

Clones were read by immunoSEQ multiplex PCR, and TCRdb kept only the in-frame ones, dropping some. The sample lists some 130,000 clones; 70% to 90% were seen once. The V and J genes are TRBV12-3 or TRBV12-4 and TRBJ2-3; D ambiguous. This specimen was peripheral blood, taken on day 0 of AZD1222 vaccination. This TCR came from an adult in good health. In nucleotides, the CDR3 is TGTGCCAGCAGTTCCAACACAGATACGCAGTATTTT. It yields the protein CASSSNTDTQYF.